Listed here are 25 T cell receptor beta chains from one sample, sequenced in a study of shared clonotypes between healthy human individuals. Naive CD8 cells lacked CD45RO, underwent positive selection for CCR7 and left out terminally differentiated effector memory CD45RA+ cells. Profiling relied on immunoSEQ multiplex PCR, and the TCRdb table lists in-frame clones only, not all of them. The repertoire holds 1.5 million to 2.5 million clones, with about 94% as singletons. Sequencing was performed on naive CD8+ T cells sorted from blood. The source of these receptors is a man aged 18 to 29 in good health.

The chain is built from TRBV6-5 and TRBJ1-2; D not certain. Between the trimmed V and J ends, which lost 6 bases and 0 bases, there was a span of 8 bases. The CDR3 is made up of 13 amino acids. Germline values: CDR1 MNHEY, CDR2 SVGAGI. Here the CDR3 reads CASRGSSNYGYTF. DNA for the CDR3: TGTGCCAGCAGGGGAAGTTCTAACTATGGCTACACCTTC.

This chain uses TRBV11-3 with TRBJ1-1, with unresolved D. Trimming left V 5 bases short and J 1 base short, with 11 bases between. Germline CDR1 reads SGHNT; CDR2 reads YENEEA. This CDR3 spans 14 amino acids. DNA for the CDR3: TGTGCCAGCAGCGCGCTTGGCGGGAACACTGAAGCTTTCTTT. It is translated as CASSALGGNTEAFF.

For the CDR3, the DNA is TGTGCCAGCAGTTTATCGAGGGCTTACTCCTACAATGAGCAGTTCTTC. It translates to CASSLSRAYSYNEQFF. V is TRBV27 and J is TRBJ2-1; D may be TRBD2 (5 bases). Trimming shortened V by 0 bases and J by 0 bases, and 9 bases separated the two germline ends. The CDR3 consists of 16 residues. Germline-derived CDR1 and CDR2 are MNHEY and SMNVEV (reference sequence).

This chain joins TRBV5-4 and TRBJ1-2; D unclear. The V end lost 3 bases, the J end lost 1 base, and 10 bases lay between the germline ends. This CDR3 has 14 residues. Per germline, CDR1 SGHNT and CDR2 YYREEE (reference sequence). CDR3 DNA sequence: TGTGCCAGCAGCTCCAGGCAGGTTAACTATGGCTACACCTTC. This codes for CASSSRQVNYGYTF.

The rearrangement links TRBV29-1 to TRBJ1-1; D gene uncertain. V was cut by 4 bases and J by 0 bases, with 9 bases left in between. The CDR3 has 13 residues. The germline V gene has CDR1 SQVTM and CDR2 ANQGSEA. The CDR3 coding sequence is TGCAGCGTTGGTGGGGAGATGAACACTGAAGCTTTCTTT. Its translation is CSVGGEMNTEAFF.

The CDR3 DNA is TGTGCCAGCAGCGAAATGACGGGGCTAGCCAAAAACATTCAGTACTTC. Amino acid sequence: CASSEMTGLAKNIQYF. The chain combines TRBV7-8 with TRBJ2-4; D tentatively fits TRBD1 or TRBD2 (5 bases each). The V end lost 5 bases, the J end lost 0 bases, and 14 bases lay between the germline ends. CDR3 length: 16 residues. The germline CDR1 and CDR2 sequences are SGHVS and FQNEAQ.

The chain couples TRBV9 to TRBJ1-1; no clear D. CDR3 length equals 15 residues. CDR1 is SGDLS and CDR2 is YYNGEE in the germline V gene. Deletions cut 4 bases from V and 0 bases from J, with 13 bases between. CDR3 residues: CASSPYGVLNTEAFF. DNA for the CDR3: TGTGCCAGCAGCCCCTACGGGGTCCTGAACACTGAAGCTTTCTTT.

The chain couples TRBV7-9 to TRBJ1-2; TRBD1 matches 7 bases. The CDR3 loop spans 16 amino acids. Losses at the gene ends were 1 base for V and 1 base for J; bases not matched to a gene: 6. Per the germline V gene, CDR1 is SEHNR and CDR2 is FQNEAQ (reference sequence). CDR3 amino acids: CASSLGDSQVNYGYTF. The CDR3 nucleotides read TGTGCCAGCAGCTTAGGGGACAGTCAAGTTAACTATGGCTACACCTTC. Full variable domain (rest looked up from reference TRBV7-9 and TRBJ1-2): DTGVSQNPRHKITKRGQNVTFRCDPISEHNRLYWYRQTLGQGPEFLTYFQNEAQLEKSRLLSDRFSAERPKGSFSTLEIQRTEQGDSAMYLCASSLGDSQVNYGYTFGSGTRLTVV.

CDR3 amino acids: CASSLVGFSSTDTQYF. Here the CDR3 DNA reads TGTGCCAGCAGTTTAGTCGGATTTTCTAGCACAGATACGCAGTATTTT. The V call is TRBV27, the J call TRBJ2-3, with D hard to call. This CDR3 contains 16 residues. Germline V gene lookup returns CDR1 MNHEY and CDR2 SMNVEV (reference sequence). V shed 2 bases and J shed 0 bases, with 12 bases lying between them.

This clone was found once. The chain is built from TRBV5-1 and TRBJ2-4; TRBD2 agrees at 7 bases. The germline V gene has CDR1 SGHRS and CDR2 YFSETQ. V dropped 4 bases and J dropped 8; count of bases not matched to a gene: 9. This CDR3 contains 14 residues. CDR3 sequence (DNA): TGCGCCAGCAGCCTCACCTTTGGGGGGGACATTCAGTACTTC. It specifies CASSLTFGGDIQYF.

The chain links TRBV30 to TRBJ1-1; weak D call: TRBD1 (5 bases). In germline, CDR1 is GTSNPN, CDR2 SVGIG (reference sequence). The CDR3 runs 15 residues. V dropped 1 base and J dropped 1 base, with 13 bases sitting between them. The CDR3 spells CAWSESEGTNTEAFF. The CDR3 DNA sequence: TGTGCCTGGAGTGAGAGCGAGGGGACGAACACTGAAGCTTTCTTT.

The V call is TRBV30, the J call TRBJ2-7, with D perhaps matching TRBD1 (5 bases). The V gene lost 0 bases and the J gene lost 5 bases, with 8 bases spanning the gap. This CDR3 region has 12 residues. The germline CDR1 and CDR2 sequences are GTSNPN and SVGIG (reference sequence). The CDR3 region is CAWSVSRDEQYF. CDR3 DNA sequence: TGTGCCTGGAGTGTATCCAGGGACGAGCAGTACTTC.

This chain's CDR3 is CASSDATVIFNQPQHF. DNA of the CDR3: TGTGCCAGCAGTGACGCGACAGTAATTTTCAATCAGCCCCAGCATTTT. This chain connects TRBV6-1 to TRBJ1-5, with a weak D call TRBD1 (5 bases). The CDR3 runs to 16 residues. The germline CDR1 and CDR2 sequences are MNHNS and SASEGT. Trimming cost V 3 bases and J 3 bases, with 15 bases left between them.

The genes are TRBV2 and TRBJ2-1; the match to TRBD1 covers 9 bases. The V gene's germline CDR1 is SNHLY and CDR2 FYNNEI. The CDR3 is made up of 14 amino acids. The V gene end was trimmed by 6 bases and the J gene end by 8 bases; junction bases not matched to a gene: 8. This CDR3 reads CASRSGTGLDEQFF. CDR3 coding DNA: TGTGCCAGCAGATCCGGGACAGGGTTGGATGAGCAGTTCTTC.

The V and J genes are TRBV6-6 and TRBJ2-6; D ambiguous. Germline V gene data show CDR1 as MNHNY and CDR2 as SVGAGI (reference sequence). The CDR3 runs to 12 residues. The V end was cut by 8 bases, the J end by 2 bases, with 4 bases between. The CDR3: CASGAGANVLTF. CDR3 DNA: TGTGCCAGCGGTGCTGGGGCCAACGTCCTGACTTTC.

This clone has more than one count but fewer than ten. The chain has TRBV4-1 and TRBJ1-6; TRBD1 matches 7 bases. The ends lost 3 bases at V and 9 bases at J; junction bases unmatched: 5. Looked up from germline, CDR1 is MGHRA and CDR2 is YSYEKL. The CDR3 covers 14 residues. The CDR3 DNA is TGCGCCAGCAGCCAGACAGGGAGTGGTTCACCCCTCCACTTT. Its translation is CASSQTGSGSPLHF.

The CDR3 protein is CASSYPVEGEADTQYF. The DNA for the CDR3 is TGTGCCAGCAGCTACCCTGTCGAGGGGGAGGCAGATACGCAGTATTTT. J is TRBJ2-3 and V is TRBV7-9; D tentatively reads TRBD1 or TRBD2 (6 bases each). There are 16 residues in the CDR3. V was cut by 4 bases and J by 4 bases, with 18 bases left in between. Germline V lookup: CDR1 SEHNR, CDR2 FQNEAQ (reference sequence).

About this clone: Other DNA sequences in the same sample also yield this CDR3. The genes are TRBV9 and TRBJ2-3; possible D gene TRBD1, 5 bases. V was shortened by 0 bases and J by 4 bases, with 9 bases between the two germline ends. The CDR3 loop spans 14 amino acids. Germline CDR1 SGDLS, CDR2 YYNGEE. The CDR3 DNA reads as TGTGCCAGCAGCGTAGTACCAGGGTCAGATACGCAGTATTTT. This encodes CASSVVPGSDTQYF.

The DNA for the CDR3 is TGTGCCAGCAGTTACTTACCTAGCGGGACCACCGGGGAGCTGTTTTTT. Protein sequence: CASSYLPSGTTGELFF. J is TRBJ2-2 and V is TRBV6-5; 9 positions agree with TRBD2. The germline gives CDR1 MNHEY, CDR2 SVGAGI. The CDR3 runs to 16 residues. The V and J ends lost 1 base and 4 bases, in that order; junction bases with no gene match: 4.

This chain links TRBV7-3 with TRBJ2-7; D is possibly TRBD1 or TRBD2 (5 bases each). Germline V gene lookup returns CDR1 SGHTA and CDR2 FQGTGA. This CDR3 region has 13 residues. With 1 base removed from V and 2 bases from J, the gap between germline ends came to 6 bases. The CDR3 is CASSLRGTYEQYF. In nucleotides, the CDR3 is TGTGCCAGCAGCTTAAGGGGGACCTACGAGCAGTACTTC.

This chain joins TRBV6-1 and TRBJ1-1; tentative D call: TRBD1 (6 bases). V was shortened by 1 base and J by 0 bases, with 12 bases between the two germline ends. This CDR3 is built from 16 residues. CDR1 MNHNS and CDR2 SASEGT come from the germline V gene. The CDR3 sequence is CASSEGTAIMNTEAFF. CDR3 in DNA: TGTGCCAGCAGTGAAGGGACAGCCATTATGAACACTGAAGCTTTCTTT.

The chain joins TRBV5-6 to TRBJ2-1; 12 bases agree with TRBD2. CDR1 is SGHDT, CDR2 YYEEEE, per germline. Germline trimming cut 4 bases from V and 4 bases from J; bases unmatched to any gene: 6. The CDR3 is 16 residues long. As DNA, the CDR3 is TGTGCCAGCAGCGGAGGCGGGACTAGCGGGTACAATGAGCAGTTCTTC. This translates into CASSGGGTSGYNEQFF.

The rearrangement links TRBV5-1 to TRBJ2-1; tentatively, D is TRBD1 or TRBD2 (5 bases each). Germline CDR1 and CDR2: SGHRS and YFSETQ. Trimming took 4 bases from V and 0 from J, leaving 17 bases between them. The CDR3 extends over 17 amino acids. Here the CDR3 DNA reads TGCGCCAGCAGCCTGGGGACCTACTTAAGCTCCTACAATGAGCAGTTCTTC. It yields the protein CASSLGTYLSSYNEQFF.

V is TRBV10-3 and J is TRBJ2-1; 9 positions match TRBD2. J lost 8 bases, V lost 0 bases, and 5 bases had no gene match. CDR1 and CDR2 (germline): ENHRY, SYGVKD. The CDR3 totals 15 residues. The CDR3 spells CAISESEASGDEQFF. CDR3 in DNA: TGTGCCATCAGTGAGTCGGAGGCTAGCGGGGATGAGCAGTTCTTC.

As to this clone: The sample holds other DNA sequences that translate to the same CDR3. The gene calls are TRBV27 and TRBJ1-5; no clear D gene. Germline CDR1 reads MNHEY; CDR2 reads SMNVEV (reference sequence). V lost 3 bases and J 6 bases, leaving 6 bases between the germline ends. The CDR3 is made up of 12 amino acids. The CDR3 coding sequence is TGTGCCAGCAGTTTTCCTGGTCAGCCCCAGCATTTT. This encodes CASSFPGQPQHF.